This is a list of T cell receptor beta chains from one sample in a study of T cells in Graves' hyperthyroidism and ophthalmopathy. TCRdb passed the multiplex PCR reads through MiXCR, listing each CDR3 protein once. The sample lists fewer than 550,000 distinct CDR3 sequences, around 22% seen once, with approximately 10% in the top ten. The sample taken for sequencing was blood. The receptors stem from a woman aged 30 to 39 with Graves' ophthalmopathy. Both conserved end residues are part of each CDR3. D genes are given only for firm matches. Size values are once, few and many counts, or a class for expanded clones, and some rows have none.

V,J,size,D,CDR3,DNA
TRBV19,TRBJ1-3,few,NA,CASTTGSSGNTIYF,TGTGCCAGTACCACAGGGAGCTCTGGAAACACCATATATTTT
TRBV15,TRBJ1-1,NA,NA,CATSRDRAPNTEAFF,TGTGCCACCAGCAGAGATCGGGCTCCGAACACTGAAGCTTTCTTT
TRBV10-3,TRBJ1-2,many,TRBD1,CATGGQGGWYGYTF,TGTGCCACCGGGGGACAGGGAGGATGGTATGGCTACACCTTC
TRBV27,TRBJ2-7,many,TRBD2,CASSLVGGGYEQYF,TGTGCCAGCAGTTTAGTCGGGGGAGGGTACGAGCAGTACTTC
TRBV7-3,TRBJ2-7,once,NA,CAGGRAGGSEQYF,TGTGCCGGAGGGCGGGCCGGCGGGTCCGAGCAGTACTTC
TRBV6-1,TRBJ1-1,many,TRBD1,CASRRGPENTEAFF,TGTGCCAGCCGCAGGGGGCCTGAGAACACTGAAGCTTTCTTT
TRBV15,TRBJ2-5,NA,NA,CATSRVPRVVETQYF,TGTGCCACCAGCAGAGTCCCCCGGGTGGTCGAGACCCAGTACTTC
TRBV20-1,TRBJ2-7,many,NA,CSAITRDLINYEQYF,TGCAGTGCTATCACCCGGGACCTAATAAACTACGAGCAGTACTTC
TRBV5-1,TRBJ2-7,many,TRBD1,CASSPRDRASYEQYF,TGCGCCAGCAGCCCCCGTGACAGGGCCTCCTACGAGCAGTACTTC
TRBV19,TRBJ1-5,many,TRBD1,CASSKDRAGQPQHF,TGTGCCAGTAGTAAAGACAGGGCAGGTCAGCCCCAGCATTTT
TRBV11-2,TRBJ1-5,many,NA,CASSLDSGARQPQHF,TGTGCCAGCAGCTTAGACTCAGGTGCTCGGCAGCCCCAGCATTTT
TRBV12-3/TRBV12-4,TRBJ2-7,many,NA,CASSPAGALGEQYF,TGTGCCAGCAGCCCTGCGGGGGCCCTGGGCGAGCAGTACTTC
TRBV11-1,TRBJ1-2,many,TRBD1,CASNLFEGGQANYGYTF,TGTGCCAGCAACCTATTCGAAGGGGGACAGGCTAACTATGGCTACACCTTC
TRBV15,TRBJ2-7,many,NA,CATSRSYDLSSYEQYF,TGTGCCACCAGCAGGTCCTATGACTTATCCTCCTACGAGCAGTACTTC
TRBV19,TRBJ1-5,many,NA,CASKGGGQSYSNQPQHF,TGTGCCAGTAAAGGGGGAGGACAGTCCTATAGCAATCAGCCCCAGCATTTT
TRBV6-1,TRBJ1-5,few,NA,CASSMRDGNQPQHF,TGTGCCAGCAGCATGAGGGACGGCAATCAGCCCCAGCATTTT
TRBV12-3/TRBV12-4,TRBJ1-1,NA,TRBD1,CASIKKPRGMNTEAFF,TGTGCCAGCATTAAGAAACCCAGGGGGATGAACACTGAAGCTTTCTTT
TRBV24-1,TRBJ1-1,many,NA,CATSDWEGRRAFF,TGTGCCACCAGTGATTGGGAGGGGCGCAGGGCTTTCTTT
TRBV12-3/TRBV12-4,TRBJ1-5,NA,TRBD1,CASSQTTGGRPQHF,TGTGCCAGCAGCCAGACGACAGGGGGGCGGCCCCAGCATTTT
TRBV5-6,TRBJ1-1,many,NA,CASSFGRPNTEAFF,TGTGCCAGCAGCTTTGGACGGCCGAACACTGAAGCTTTCTTT
TRBV6-1,TRBJ2-7,many,TRBD1,CASRSGTGFHEQYF,TGTGCCAGCAGGTCCGGGACAGGGTTCCACGAGCAGTACTTC
TRBV7-2,TRBJ2-2,many,NA,CASSLAWDTGELFF,TGTGCCAGCAGCTTAGCGTGGGACACCGGGGAGCTGTTTTTT
TRBV20-1,TRBJ2-7,many,NA,CSARDRQYEQYF,TGCAGTGCGCGGGACCGCCAGTACGAGCAGTACTTC
TRBV18,TRBJ1-2,NA,NA,CASSPSGFTGSF,TGTGCCAGCTCACCATCAGGTTTCACAGGGAGCTTC
TRBV7-9,TRBJ1-2,NA,NA,CASVDKTASNYGYTF,TGTGCCAGCGTGGATAAAACAGCATCTAACTATGGCTACACCTTC
TRBV20-1,TRBJ1-1,NA,NA,CSARDIYLAAKAFF,TGCAGTGCTAGAGATATTTATTTAGCAGCCAAAGCTTTCTTT
TRBV27,TRBJ2-2,many,NA,CASSRLETGELFF,TGTGCCAGCAGTCGCTTGGAAACCGGGGAGCTGTTTTTT
TRBV19,TRBJ1-1,NA,NA,CASSIASGAEAFF,TGTGCCAGTAGTATAGCGTCGGGCGCTGAAGCTTTCTTT
TRBV20-1,TRBJ1-1,many,TRBD1,CSARRDRGTEAFF,TGCAGTGCTCGCCGGGACAGGGGGACTGAAGCTTTCTTT
TRBV20-1,TRBJ1-5,NA,NA,CSARMTGGQPQHF,TGCAGTGCTAGAATGACAGGTGGGCAGCCCCAGCATTTT
TRBV24-1,TRBJ2-5,many,NA,CATSQRTVETQYF,TGTGCCACCAGCCAACGGACAGTAGAGACCCAGTACTTC
TRBV20-1,TRBJ1-2,many,TRBD1,CSARGQDRGRYHYGYTF,TGCAGTGCTAGAGGTCAGGACAGGGGGCGCTACCACTATGGCTACACCTTC
TRBV20-1,TRBJ2-5,few,NA,CSAPGGWPETQYF,TGCAGTGCCCCGGGTGGTTGGCCAGAGACCCAGTACTTC
TRBV28,TRBJ1-2,once,NA,CASSTGFNYGYTF,TGTGCCAGCAGTACGGGGTTTAACTATGGCTACACCTTC
TRBV19,TRBJ1-1,NA,NA,CASKQGTEACF,TGTGCCAGCAAACAGGGCACTGAAGCTTGCTTT
TRBV11-2,TRBJ2-7,NA,TRBD2,CASSHPLYSGGTTCEQYF,TGTGCCAGCAGCCATCCACTATATAGCGGGGGAACGACCTGCGAGCAGTACTTC
TRBV15,TRBJ1-2,NA,NA,CATSKGTTGYTF,TGTGCCACCAGCAAAGGAACGACAGGCTACACCTTC
TRBV5-1,TRBJ2-7,NA,TRBD1,CASSLVDRAAYEQYF,TGCGCCAGCAGCTTGGTTGACAGGGCAGCTTACGAGCAGTACTTC
TRBV28,TRBJ2-7,NA,NA,CASMSPGTAYEQYF,TGTGCCAGCATGTCCCCCGGGACGGCCTACGAGCAGTACTTC
TRBV15,TRBJ1-2,many,NA,CATSRVRTNYGYTF,TGTGCCACCAGCAGAGTCCGGACTAACTATGGCTACACCTTC
TRBV4-1,TRBJ2-2,NA,NA,CASSQVGQGRRELFF,TGCGCCAGCAGCCAAGTTGGGCAGGGGAGGAGGGAGCTGTTTTTT
TRBV24-1,TRBJ2-7,NA,NA,CATSELGLHSYEQYF,TGTGCCACCAGTGAACTCGGGCTCCATTCCTACGAGCAGTACTTC
TRBV20-1,TRBJ2-5,many,NA,CSARDAGGAKTQYF,TGCAGTGCTAGAGATGCAGGGGGGGCGAAGACCCAGTACTTC
TRBV7-8,TRBJ1-2,NA,NA,CASSLVSPGRANYGYSF,TGCGCCAGCAGCTTAGTATCCCCGGGACGGGCTAACTATGGCTACAGCTTC
TRBV5-5,TRBJ2-7,few,NA,CASSGPPLDEQYF,TGTGCCAGCAGCGGTCCCCCGCTCGACGAGCAGTACTTC
TRBV7-9,TRBJ2-7,many,NA,CASSLGEFRGYEQYF,TGTGCCAGCAGCTTAGGGGAGTTCCGGGGCTACGAGCAGTACTTC
TRBV6-1,TRBJ1-1,many,TRBD1,CASSADRGRAFF,TGTGCCAGCAGTGCGGACAGGGGGCGGGCTTTCTTT
TRBV24-1,TRBJ2-5,many,NA,CATSEVSGTQYF,TGTGCCACCAGTGAAGTGTCGGGGACCCAGTACTTC
TRBV6-1,TRBJ2-2,many,TRBD2,CASSEGGLAELNTGELFF,TGTGCCAGCAGTGAAGGGGGACTAGCGGAATTGAACACCGGGGAGCTGTTTTTT
TRBV20-1,TRBJ2-2,many,NA,CSASAVNTGELFF,TGCAGTGCTAGCGCAGTTAACACCGGGGAGCTGTTTTTT
TRBV2,TRBJ1-2,few,NA,CASSEQPLNYGYTF,TGTGCCAGCAGTGAACAGCCCCTTAACTATGGCTACACCTTC
TRBV6-5,TRBJ2-7,many,NA,CASTRYDEQYF,TGTGCCAGCACCCGATATGACGAGCAGTACTTC